This T cell receptor beta chain was documented in a study of blood T cell repertoires in COVID-19. Study background: The United States, Italy and Spain supplied acute and convalescent COVID-19 samples. Sources were T cells, B-cell-depleted T cells, or PBMCs; the material itself was cDNA or gDNA.

How the authors handled the data: By means of reference gene primer amplification, nucleated cell counts were estimated. The assay was immunoSEQ multiplex PCR, and TCRdb's table has in-frame clones only and misses some. The D gene and trimming were derived from the DNA, and the V and J assignments and clone size from that table. The profile shows a few hundred thousand clones, under 90% of them singletons. V was trimmed by 2 bases and J by 0 bases, leaving 7 bases between them. Germline CDR1 and CDR2: MNHEY and SVGAGI. The CDR3 sequence is 15 residues long. Sequencing input: peripheral blood. The receptor's source is a woman in her thirties or forties who had recovered from COVID-19. This sequence joins TRBV6-5 and TRBJ1-4; D remains unclear. For the CDR3, the DNA is TGTGCCAGCAGTTACGTAGATGCAACTAATGAAAAACTGTTTTTT. This encodes CASSYVDATNEKLFF.